These T cell receptor beta chains were read from a single sample in a study of blood T cell repertoires in COVID-19. Method: immunoSEQ multiplex PCR; TCRdb's copy keeps in-frame clones and lacks some. The sample carries about 63,000 clones, approximately 79% recorded once. Sequencing was performed on peripheral blood. The receptors here all came from a human donor in a cohort sampled during active COVID-19. Each CDR3 is given with its conserved first and last residue. D genes are given only for firm matches. Size is omitted from some rows. Given values are once, few, many or a class for expanded clones.

>TRBV9|TRBJ2-1|.|few
CASSTGTSYNEQFF
TGTGCCAGCAGCACCGGCACTAGCTACAATGAGCAGTTCTTC
>TRBV18|TRBJ1-4|TRBD1|.
CASSAKTGATNEKLFF
TGTGCCAGCTCAGCCAAGACAGGGGCAACTAATGAAAAACTGTTTTTT
>TRBV7-8|TRBJ2-3|TRBD2|.
CASSSGLAGPTDTQYF
TGTGCCAGCAGCTCGGGACTAGCGGGGCCCACAGATACGCAGTATTTT
>TRBV6-5|TRBJ2-7|.|once
CASSIRTTGSEQYF
TGTGCCAGCAGTATACGAACCACAGGCAGCGAGCAGTACTTC
>TRBV9|TRBJ1-1|TRBD1|.
CASSSDRGVEAFF
TGTGCCAGCAGCTCCGACAGGGGTGTTGAAGCTTTCTTT
>TRBV27|TRBJ1-5|.|.
CASSLIGGNQPQHF
TGTGCCAGCAGTTTAATAGGGGGCAATCAGCCCCAGCATTTT
>TRBV2|TRBJ1-1|.|.
CASHGEGYKNTEAFF
TGTGCCAGCCATGGGGAGGGGTACAAGAACACTGAAGCTTTCTTT
>TRBV6-5|TRBJ2-3|TRBD1|.
CASSSSATGIDTQYF
TGTGCCAGCAGCTCCAGTGCGACAGGGATAGATACGCAGTATTTT
>TRBV30|TRBJ2-7|TRBD2|once
CAWSEPSGEQYF
TGTGCCTGGAGTGAACCTAGCGGCGAGCAGTACTTC
>TRBV28|TRBJ1-3|.|.
CASRTAGDTIYF
TGTGCCAGCAGAACTGCGGGGGACACCATATATTTT
>TRBV9|TRBJ2-7|TRBD2|.
CASSARGGRADEQYF
TGTGCCAGCAGCGCGCGGGGCGGGAGGGCCGACGAGCAGTACTTC
>TRBV7-9|TRBJ2-7|TRBD1|.
CASSPGQAGSYEQYF
TGTGCCAGCAGCCCCGGACAGGCCGGCTCCTACGAGCAGTACTTC
>TRBV6-6|TRBJ1-2|.|.
CASSPGGGAYGYTF
TGTGCCAGCAGCCCCGGGGGGGGAGCCTATGGCTACACCTTC
>TRBV4-1|TRBJ1-1|.|.
CASSQDELATGEAFF
TGCGCCAGCAGCCAAGATGAATTAGCAACTGGTGAAGCTTTCTTT
>TRBV7-9|TRBJ2-1|TRBD2|.
CASSLLAGPYNEQFF
TGTGCCAGCAGCTTGCTAGCGGGACCCTACAATGAGCAGTTCTTC
>TRBV5-1|TRBJ1-5|.|.
CASSEGSARGRNQPQHF
TGCGCCAGCAGTGAAGGGTCGGCCAGGGGAAGGAATCAGCCCCAGCATTTT
>TRBV15|TRBJ2-1|.|.
CATSSSTGVGNEQFF
TGTGCCACCAGCTCATCCACGGGGGTGGGCAATGAGCAGTTCTTC
>TRBV5-1|TRBJ1-2|.|.
CASSRDGGGGYTF
TGCGCCAGCAGCCGGGACGGGGGAGGAGGCTACACCTTC
>TRBV3-1/TRBV3-2|TRBJ1-3|.|.
CASSQGRAGNTIYF
TGTGCCAGCAGCCAAGGCAGGGCTGGAAACACCATATATTTT
>TRBV7-2|TRBJ1-5|TRBD1|few
CASSPGTGSQPQHF
TGTGCCAGCAGCCCCGGGACAGGGAGTCAGCCCCAGCATTTT
>TRBV21-1|TRBJ2-7|.|.
CASSKELGLAGGSYEQYF
TGTGCCAGCAGCAAAGAACTTGGACTAGCGGGAGGTTCCTACGAGCAGTACTTC
>TRBV28|TRBJ1-1|TRBD1|once
CASSTLTGGVGRVAEAFF
TGTGCCAGCAGTACGCTGACAGGGGGCGTGGGACGGGTAGCTGAAGCTTTCTTT
>TRBV27|TRBJ2-3|.|.
CASTRGPVDTQYF
TGTGCCAGCACGCGGGGACCCGTCGATACGCAGTATTTT
>TRBV11-3|TRBJ2-5|TRBD1|.
CASRRGTGQETQYF
TGTGCCAGCAGACGAGGGACAGGCCAAGAGACCCAGTACTTC
>TRBV7-2|TRBJ2-7|TRBD2|.
CASSLGGGGPNEQYF
TGTGCCAGCAGCTTAGGCGGGGGGGGGCCCAACGAGCAGTACTTC
>TRBV3-1/TRBV3-2|TRBJ2-7|TRBD2|.
CASSRGGGQYEQYF
TGTGCCAGCAGTCGGGGGGGCGGGCAGTACGAGCAGTACTTC
>TRBV6-5|TRBJ1-4|.|.
CASSYSGARYEKLFF
TGTGCCAGCAGTTACTCGGGGGCTAGGTATGAAAAACTGTTTTTT
>TRBV14|TRBJ2-2|.|.
CASSWQGTGELFF
TGTGCCAGCAGCTGGCAGGGGACCGGGGAGCTGTTTTTT
>TRBV19|TRBJ2-3|TRBD2|.
CASSMGGSATSTDTQYF
TGTGCCAGTAGTATGGGCGGGAGCGCAACAAGCACAGATACGCAGTATTTT
>TRBV21-1|TRBJ2-1|.|.
CASSKPLGEGLHEQFF
TGTGCCAGCAGCAAACCCCTGGGGGAGGGCCTACATGAGCAGTTCTTC
>TRBV11-3|TRBJ2-2|TRBD1|.
CASSPMTGTGELFF
TGTGCCAGCAGCCCGATGACAGGGACCGGGGAGCTGTTTTTT
>TRBV7-2|TRBJ2-1|TRBD2|.
CASSLGGGRPNEQFF
TGTGCCAGCAGCTTAGGGGGCGGGAGGCCCAATGAGCAGTTCTTC
>TRBV11-1|TRBJ2-2|.|.
CASRRRGTAGTGELFF
TGTGCCAGCAGGCGCCGAGGGACTGCGGGGACCGGGGAGCTGTTTTTT
>TRBV7-2|TRBJ2-1|TRBD1|.
CASSLVQGINEQFF
TGTGCCAGCAGCTTAGTACAGGGGATTAATGAGCAGTTCTTC
>TRBV6-2/TRBV6-3|TRBJ2-4|TRBD2|.
CASSYGGSPYF
TGTGCCAGCAGTTACGGCGGGAGTCCGTACTTC
>TRBV5-4|TRBJ2-7|TRBD2|.
CASSLAGGAYEQYF
TGTGCCAGCAGCTTGGCCGGGGGGGCCTACGAGCAGTACTTC
>TRBV19|TRBJ2-3|TRBD2|once
CASSPEKAGGPPDTQYF
TGTGCCAGTAGTCCGGAAAAAGCGGGAGGGCCCCCAGATACGCAGTATTTT
>TRBV4-3|TRBJ2-2|.|.
CASSQDRRAGELFF
TGCGCCAGCAGCCAAGATAGGAGAGCCGGGGAGCTGTTTTTT
>TRBV7-2|TRBJ2-2|.|.
CASTDRQVNTGELFF
TGTGCCAGCACGGATCGACAGGTTAACACCGGGGAGCTGTTTTTT
>TRBV11-3|TRBJ2-7|TRBD1|.
CASSLHGTGVAYEQYF
TGTGCCAGCAGCCTTCACGGGACAGGGGTCGCCTACGAGCAGTACTTC
>TRBV3-1/TRBV3-2|TRBJ1-5|.|.
CASSHPQGNLGVLDQPQHF
TGTGCCAGCAGCCACCCCCAGGGAAACCTCGGCGTATTGGATCAGCCCCAGCATTTT
>TRBV10-1|TRBJ1-5|TRBD1|once
CATPDRAYYSNQPQHF
TGCGCCACCCCGGACAGGGCCTACTATAGCAATCAGCCCCAGCATTTT
>TRBV7-9|TRBJ2-7|TRBD2|.
CASSSSGSSYEQYF
TGTGCCAGCAGCTCTAGCGGGAGCTCCTACGAGCAGTACTTC
>TRBV6-6|TRBJ2-7|.|.
CAGSSDLSYEQYF
TGTGCCGGGTCTAGCGACCTCTCCTACGAGCAGTACTTC
>TRBV3-1/TRBV3-2|TRBJ2-7|.|.
CASSQLAAEQYF
TGTGCCAGCAGCCAATTGGCTGCCGAGCAGTACTTC
>TRBV16|TRBJ1-2|.|.
CASSQGEGSSYGYTF
TGTGCCAGCAGCCAGGGAGAGGGCTCCTCGTATGGCTACACCTTC
>TRBV7-9|TRBJ1-1|.|.
CASSLGGGTEAFF
TGTGCCAGCAGCTTGGGAGGGGGCACTGAAGCTTTCTTT
>TRBV5-1|TRBJ2-7|.|.
CASSLLLSLKSHEQYF
TGCGCCAGCAGCTTGCTTCTCTCTCTAAAATCCCACGAGCAGTACTTC
>TRBV28|TRBJ1-6|TRBD1|.
CASRSYVGTGNNSPLHF
TGTGCCAGCAGATCTTATGTCGGGACAGGGAATAATTCACCCCTCCACTTT
>TRBV19|TRBJ1-2|.|.
CASSRGYGYTF
TGTGCCAGTAGTAGAGGCTATGGCTACACCTTC
>TRBV28|TRBJ1-3|.|.
CASSTGGFRNTIYF
TGTGCCAGCAGTACCGGGGGATTTAGAAACACCATATATTTT
>TRBV7-6|TRBJ1-1|.|once
CASSLPIGNTEAFF
TGTGCCAGCAGCCTACCGATTGGGAACACTGAAGCTTTCTTT
>TRBV7-3|TRBJ2-1|.|.
CASSSGTGANEQFF
TGTGCCAGCAGTTCCGGGACTGGGGCCAATGAGCAGTTCTTC